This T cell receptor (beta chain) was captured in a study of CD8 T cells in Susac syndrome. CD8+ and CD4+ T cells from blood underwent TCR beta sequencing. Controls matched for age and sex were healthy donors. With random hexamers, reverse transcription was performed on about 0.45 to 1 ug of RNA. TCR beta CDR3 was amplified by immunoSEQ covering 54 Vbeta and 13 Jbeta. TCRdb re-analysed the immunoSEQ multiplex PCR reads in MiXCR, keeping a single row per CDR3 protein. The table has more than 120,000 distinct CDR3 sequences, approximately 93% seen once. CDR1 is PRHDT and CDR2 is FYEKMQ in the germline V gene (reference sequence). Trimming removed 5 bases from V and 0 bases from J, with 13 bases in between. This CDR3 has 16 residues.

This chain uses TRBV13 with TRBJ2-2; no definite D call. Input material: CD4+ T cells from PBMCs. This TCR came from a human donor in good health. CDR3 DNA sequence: TGTGCCAGCAGCAAGATAGACCTCGCGAACACCGGGGAGCTGTTTTTT. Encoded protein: CASSKIDLANTGELFF.